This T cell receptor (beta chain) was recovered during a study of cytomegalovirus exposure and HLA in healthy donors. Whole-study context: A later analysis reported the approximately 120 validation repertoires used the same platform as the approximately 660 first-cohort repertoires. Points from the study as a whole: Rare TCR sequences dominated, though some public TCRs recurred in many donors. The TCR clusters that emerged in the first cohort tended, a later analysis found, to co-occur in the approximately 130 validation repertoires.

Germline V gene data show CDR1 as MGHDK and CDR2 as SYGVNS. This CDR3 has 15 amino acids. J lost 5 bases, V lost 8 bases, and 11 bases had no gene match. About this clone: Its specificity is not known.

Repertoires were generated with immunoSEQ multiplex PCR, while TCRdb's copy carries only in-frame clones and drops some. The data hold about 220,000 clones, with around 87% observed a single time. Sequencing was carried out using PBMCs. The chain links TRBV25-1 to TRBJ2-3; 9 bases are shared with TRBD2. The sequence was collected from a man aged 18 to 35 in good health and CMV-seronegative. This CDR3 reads CASGEGLAVVDTQYF. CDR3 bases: TGTGCCAGCGGCGAGGGACTAGCAGTAGTAGATACGCAGTATTTT.